This T cell receptor (beta chain) was sequenced during a study of cytomegalovirus exposure and HLA in healthy donors. CDR1 SGHKS and CDR2 YYEKEE come from the germline V gene (reference sequence). The CDR3 runs to 18 residues. V shed 6 bases and J 8 bases; nucleotides not matched to a gene: 21. Remarks on this clone: Its specificity is unknown.

Study-wide results and caveats: An observed cluster of highly shared sequence variants was recorded as a likely sequencing artifact. Fewer N-insertions (relative to the approximately 670-donor mean) were reportedly seen in an Asian-associated ancestry cluster in a later analysis.

The PCR made use of 60 Vbeta and 13 Jbeta primers. Assay: immunoSEQ multiplex PCR; the TCRdb copy retains only in-frame clones and omits some. The data contain about 82,000 clones, around 89% of them singletons. The clonotype originates from a young man in good health and CMV-seronegative. Sequenced: PBMCs. The chain joins TRBV5-5 to TRBJ2-1; 9 bases map to TRBD2. The CDR3 sequence: CASTSGLTGLAGFYEQFF. In DNA, the CDR3 is TGTGCCAGCACCTCTGGACTGACCGGGCTAGCGGGATTTTATGAGCAGTTCTTC.